The next 10 T cell receptor beta chains were all read from a single sample in a study of Ad26.COV2.S vaccination and SARS-CoV-2 variants. Treatment here: over 15 received Ad26.COV2.S at low or high dose, single or two shots; roughly five received placebo; per-sample allocation not given. Samples came from day 63 after the first vaccine or placebo injection. Assay used: immunoSEQ multiplex PCR; TCRdb lists only in-frame clones, some missing. In the table there are hundreds of thousands of clones, around 90% of which are singletons. The sequenced sample was peripheral blood, obtained in a trial of Ad26.COV2.S vaccine versus placebo. These receptors all stem from a person between 18 and 65 years old who received the Ad26.COV2.S COVID-19 vaccine or a placebo.

The chain is built from TRBV5-4 and TRBJ2-7, with D tentatively TRBD1 (6 bases). This CDR3 has 14 residues. The germline V gene encodes CDR1 SGHNT and CDR2 YYREEE (reference sequence). Deletions cut 0 bases from V and 6 bases from J, with 13 bases between. CDR3 amino acids: CASSLGQAQGEQYF. DNA of the CDR3: TGTGCCAGCAGCTTGGGACAGGCGCAGGGCGAGCAGTACTTC.

V and J are TRBV6-5 and TRBJ2-7; 11 bases match TRBD2. Germline assignment: CDR1 MNHEY and CDR2 SVGAGI. With V trimmed by 9 bases and J by 1 base, 5 bases remained unmatched. The CDR3 contains 14 residues. This chain's CDR3 is CASSSGRGSYEQYF. The CDR3 DNA reads as TGTGCCAGTAGTAGCGGGAGGGGATCCTACGAGCAGTACTTC.

The chain couples TRBV3-1 (or the pseudogene TRBV3-2) to TRBJ1-1, with D maybe TRBD1 (6 bases). The CDR3 spans 14 residues. Trimming cost V 0 bases and J 4 bases, with 9 bases left between them. Germline V gene lookup returns CDR1 LGHDT and CDR2 YNNKEL (reference sequence). The CDR3 sequence: CASSQEGGGTEAFF. CDR3 nucleotides: TGTGCCAGCAGCCAAGAAGGGGGGGGCACTGAAGCTTTCTTT.

V usage is TRBV7-2 and J usage is TRBJ2-6; D is ambiguous. V dropped 1 base and J dropped 11 bases, with 3 bases sitting between them. Looked up from germline, CDR1 is SGHTA and CDR2 is FQGNSA. CDR3 length: 11 amino acids. This chain's CDR3 is CASSLGYVLTF. CDR3 DNA sequence: TGTGCCAGCAGCTTAGGGTACGTCCTGACTTTC.

As to this clone: Within the sample, other DNA sequences also encode this same CDR3. This chain connects TRBV18 to TRBJ1-5, with unresolved D. V was trimmed by 2 bases and J by 2 bases, leaving 1 base between them. The CDR3 is made up of 12 amino acids. CDR1 KGHSH and CDR2 LQKENI come from the germline V gene. This CDR3 reads CASSPGNQPQHF. The CDR3 DNA follows: TGTGCCAGCTCACCAGGCAATCAGCCCCAGCATTTT.

The chain recombines TRBV18 with TRBJ2-6; the D is unclear. The CDR3 has 16 residues. V lost 3 bases to trimming and J lost 4 bases, with 13 bases between them. The germline V gene has CDR1 KGHSH and CDR2 LQKENI. CDR3 nucleotides: TGTGCCAGCTCACCGCTCGGGTCCGTCGGGGCCAACGTCCTGACTTTC. This translates into CASSPLGSVGANVLTF.

The chain is built from TRBV19 and TRBJ2-1, with 9 nucleotides matching TRBD1. Germline V CDR1 and CDR2: LNHDA, SQIVND (reference sequence). The CDR3 runs to 15 residues. After removal of 6 bases from V and 1 base from J, the junction contained 4 bases not matched to a gene. The CDR3 DNA sequence: TGTGCCAGTAGGTCCGGGACAGGGTCCTACAATGAGCAGTTCTTC. This gives the protein CASRSGTGSYNEQFF.

The chain recombines TRBV5-5 with TRBJ2-3, with TRBD2 matching over 10 bases. Per the germline V gene, CDR1 is SGHKS and CDR2 is YYEKEE (reference sequence). The CDR3 sequence is 16 residues long. V shed 2 bases, J shed 6 bases, and the junction held 9 bases outside the gene matches. CDR3 sequence: CASSFGTSDLVDTQYF. The CDR3 region has the DNA TGTGCCAGCAGCTTTGGGACTAGCGACTTGGTGGATACGCAGTATTTT.

The chain carries TRBV7-2 and TRBJ2-3; 8 nucleotides match TRBD1. Per germline, CDR1 SGHTA and CDR2 FQGNSA. Germline trimming cut 3 bases from V and 2 bases from J; bases unmatched to any gene: 7. The CDR3 runs 16 residues. The CDR3 loop is CASSFGGTGNTDTQYF. The CDR3, as DNA: TGTGCCAGCAGCTTCGGCGGGACAGGTAACACAGATACGCAGTATTTT.

For this clone: This specimen includes other DNA sequences encoding the same CDR3. DNA for the CDR3: TGTGCCAGCAGTGAGGAGGGCGGCTACACCTTC. Translating it yields CASSEEGGYTF. This chain links TRBV2 with TRBJ1-2, with D unresolved. The CDR3 length is 11 residues. V shed 3 bases and J shed 8 bases, with 7 bases lying between them. Looked up from germline, CDR1 is SNHLY and CDR2 is FYNNEI.